These 30 T cell receptor beta chains were all obtained from the same sample, sequenced in a study of cytomegalovirus exposure and HLA in healthy donors. Primers included in the PCR were 60 Vbeta and 13 Jbeta primers. TCRdb's table, derived via immunoSEQ multiplex PCR, lists solely in-frame clones and lacks some. The sample has some 160,000 clones, over 80% seen once; the top ten hold about 1.4%. Sequencing input: PBMCs. These receptors all stem from a woman between 18 and 29 years old in good health and CMV-seronegative.

The chain has TRBV28 and TRBJ1-2; perhaps TRBD1 as D (6 bases). CDR3 length equals 13 residues. Germline V gene sequence: CDR1 MDHEN, CDR2 SYDVKM. V gave up 7 bases and J gave up 8 bases, with 17 bases separating them. CDR3 protein: CASTPDRTSGYTF. Written as DNA, the CDR3 is TGTGCCAGCACCCCCGACAGGACCTCAGGCTACACCTTC.

The chain is built from TRBV6-1 and TRBJ1-6; 8 bases are shared with TRBD1. Trimming removed 6 bases from V and 13 bases from J; junction bases left unmatched: 8. Germline lookup yields CDR1 MNHNS and CDR2 SASEGT. The CDR3 has 13 amino acids. CDR3 in DNA: TGTGCCAGCAGCCAGGGACAGGCCTTGCCCCTCCACTTT. Amino acid sequence: CASSQGQALPLHF.

The gene calls are TRBV30 and TRBJ1-6; TRBD1 might be the D (6 bases). The CDR3 runs to 12 residues. The V end lost 6 bases, the J end lost 10 bases, and 13 bases lay between the germline ends. Per the germline V gene, CDR1 is GTSNPN and CDR2 is SVGIG (reference sequence). The DNA for the CDR3 is TGTGCCTGTCAACAGGGTTGGTCACCCCTCCACTTT. Translation gives CACQQGWSPLHF.

The genes are TRBV6-5 and TRBJ2-7; 8 nucleotides agree with TRBD1. CDR3 length: 13 residues. The V and J ends lost 2 bases and 7 bases, in that order; junction bases with no gene match: 4. Germline assignment: CDR1 MNHEY and CDR2 SVGAGI. CDR3 DNA sequence: TGTGCCAGCAGTTACACGGACAGGGATGAGCAGTACTTC. Amino acid sequence: CASSYTDRDEQYF.

Only one count was recorded for this clone. The V gene is TRBV10-3, the J gene TRBJ1-3, with D maybe TRBD1 (6 bases). V was cut by 4 bases and J by 0 bases, with 19 bases left in between. Germline V lookup: CDR1 ENHRY, CDR2 SYGVKD. The CDR3 loop spans 18 amino acids. The CDR3 loop reads CAISGGGPALRSGNTIYF. The CDR3 nucleotides read TGTGCCATCAGTGGAGGGGGTCCGGCGCTGCGCTCTGGAAACACCATATATTTT.

The chain recombines TRBV7-9 with TRBJ1-5; D not certain. V was pared by 5 bases and J by 7 bases, with 12 bases between. The CDR3 length is 13 residues. Germline assignment: CDR1 SEHNR and CDR2 FQNEAQ (reference sequence). The CDR3: CASSRGPNQPQHF. Written as DNA, the CDR3 is TGTGCCAGCAGCCGAGGGCCCAACCAGCCCCAGCATTTT.

The chain combines TRBV18 with TRBJ1-2; a weak D match, TRBD1 (5 bases). The V gene's germline CDR1 is KGHSH and CDR2 LQKENI. V was cut by 6 bases and J by 0 bases, with 14 bases left in between. The CDR3 is 15 residues long. CDR3 loop: CASSGAGRTNYGYTF. The DNA of the CDR3 is TGTGCCAGCTCCGGAGCGGGGCGGACTAACTATGGCTACACCTTC.

The V and J genes are TRBV15 and TRBJ2-5; D is unclear. The tail of the sequence fits TRBJ2-7 better, so the J call may be wrong. The germline V gene has CDR1 LNHNV and CDR2 YYDKDF (reference sequence). The CDR3 contains 13 residues. The CDR3 DNA reads TGTGCCACCAGCAGAGACCGGTCCTACGAGCAGTACTTC. Its translation is CATSRDRSYEQYF.

This sequence joins TRBV7-9 and TRBJ2-5, with 9 bases matching TRBD1. The V segment lost 1 base and the J segment 4 bases; nucleotides outside the gene matches: 7. This CDR3 comprises 16 residues. CDR1 and CDR2 from the germline V gene are SEHNR and FQNEAQ (reference sequence). The CDR3 loop is CASSLGGGTGRETQYF. CDR3 DNA sequence: TGTGCCAGCAGCTTAGGAGGGGGGACAGGGCGAGAGACCCAGTACTTC.

With regard to this clone: This same CDR3 is encoded by further DNA sequences in the sample. The J gene is TRBJ2-3, the V gene TRBV6-4, with 13 nucleotides matching TRBD2. This CDR3 spans 15 amino acids. J was trimmed by 6 bases and V by 0 bases; bases with no gene match: 0. Germline loops: CDR1 MRHNA, CDR2 SNTAGT. CDR3 amino acids: CASSDSTSGGDTQYF. CDR3 bases: TGTGCCAGCAGTGACTCGACTAGCGGGGGGGATACGCAGTATTTT.

The chain couples TRBV6-1 to TRBJ1-4, with D possibly TRBD1 on 5 matching bases. V gave up 1 base and J gave up 5 bases, with 11 bases separating them. This CDR3 contains 15 residues. CDR1 and CDR2 (germline): MNHNS, SASEGT. Written as DNA, the CDR3 is TGTGCCAGCAGTGAAGGTTGGGGCTTAAATGAAAAACTGTTTTTT. Its translation is CASSEGWGLNEKLFF.

This clone was seen a handful of times. This rearrangement joins TRBV5-4 to TRBJ2-5; TRBD2 matches at 8 bases. The germline gives CDR1 SGHNT, CDR2 YYREEE (reference sequence). This CDR3 spans 16 amino acids. The V and J ends lost 0 bases and 1 base, in that order; junction bases with no gene match: 5. Here the CDR3 reads CASSLGGTRAQETQYF. CDR3 coding DNA: TGTGCCAGCAGCTTGGGGGGGACTAGGGCCCAAGAGACCCAGTACTTC.

V is TRBV11-2 and J is TRBJ2-1; no definite D call. The V and J ends lost 0 bases and 6 bases respectively, with 6 bases between them. Looked up from germline, CDR1 is SGHAT and CDR2 is FQNNGV. This CDR3 region has 13 residues. CDR3 in DNA: TGTGCCAGCAGCTTAGACTCGGGCAATGAGCAGTTCTTC. This translates into CASSLDSGNEQFF. The full variable domain, with the rest looked up from reference TRBV11-2 and TRBJ2-1, is EAGVAQSPRYKIIEKRQSVAFWCNPISGHATLYWYQQILGQGPKLLIQFQNNGVVDDSQLPKDRFSAERLKGVDSTLKIQPAKLEDSAVYLCASSLDSGNEQFFGPGTRLTVL.

The chain joins TRBV19 to TRBJ2-5, with TRBD1 matching 7 bases. Trimming took 6 bases from V and 1 from J; bases not matched to a gene: 2. The CDR3 is 13 residues long. Germline-derived CDR1 and CDR2 are LNHDA and SQIVND (reference sequence). For the CDR3, the DNA is TGTGCCAGTAGCCACAGGGGCCAAGAGACCCAGTACTTC. Protein product: CASSHRGQETQYF. The full variable domain, completed using reference TRBV19 and TRBJ2-5, is DGGITQSPKYLFRKEGQNVTLSCEQNLNHDAMYWYRQDPGQGLRLIYYSQIVNDFQKGDIAEGYSVSREKKESFPLTVTSAQKNPTAFYLCASSHRGQETQYFGPGTRLLVL.

The chain recombines TRBV18 with TRBJ2-3; possible D gene TRBD2, 6 bases. Trimming took off 1 base at V and 6 bases at J, with 23 bases between the two ends. CDR1 and CDR2 from the germline V gene are KGHSH and LQKENI. This CDR3 comprises 18 residues. The CDR3 sequence: CASSPLGKYTGERDTQYF. In DNA form, the CDR3 reads TGTGCCAGCTCACCACTGGGGAAATACACGGGGGAACGGGATACGCAGTATTTT.

The CDR3 region has the DNA TGTGCCACCAGACTGTCCCTCTACGAGCAGTACTTC. This gives the protein CATRLSLYEQYF. This chain joins TRBV28 and TRBJ2-7; D not resolved. Trimming removed 10 bases at V and 3 bases at J, with 13 bases between. From germline, CDR1 is MDHEN and CDR2 SYDVKM. This CDR3 is built from 12 residues.

The genes are TRBV30 and TRBJ1-2; D possibly corresponds to TRBD1 (5 bases). Trimming removed 0 bases from V and 0 bases from J, with 14 bases in between. The germline gives CDR1 GTSNPN, CDR2 SVGIG (reference sequence). This CDR3 is built from 16 residues. CDR3 protein: CAWSVSGRAANYGYTF. The CDR3 bases are TGTGCCTGGAGTGTGTCAGGGAGGGCGGCTAACTATGGCTACACCTTC.

The rearrangement links TRBV5-1 to TRBJ2-7, with D possibly being TRBD2 (6 bases). V was shortened by 1 base and J by 4 bases, with 12 bases between the two germline ends. The CDR3 contains 14 residues. CDR1 is SGHRS, CDR2 YFSETQ, per germline. CDR3 sequence reads: CASSLRAGTYEQYF. The CDR3 DNA reads TGCGCCAGCAGCTTGAGGGCAGGGACTTACGAGCAGTACTTC.

In its sample, this clone was seen a few times. The genes are TRBV5-1 and TRBJ2-3; 7 bases agree with TRBD1. Germline CDR1 is SGHRS and CDR2 is YFSETQ. This CDR3 spans 15 amino acids. Trimming at V came to 0 bases and at J to 4 bases, leaving 5 bases not matched to a gene. The CDR3 sequence: CASSLAGTESDTQYF. The CDR3 coding sequence is TGCGCCAGCAGCTTGGCCGGGACAGAGTCAGATACGCAGTATTTT.

The CDR3 protein is CASSDLGGELGQPQHF. DNA for the CDR3: TGTGCCAGCAGTGATCTGGGGGGGGAATTAGGTCAGCCCCAGCATTTT. The V and J genes are TRBV6-1 and TRBJ1-5, with D maybe TRBD1 (5 bases). The CDR3 is made up of 16 amino acids. The germline V and J ends were trimmed by 3 bases and 6 bases, with 18 bases remaining between them. Germline V gives CDR1 MNHNS, CDR2 SASEGT.

The rearrangement links TRBV29-1 to TRBJ2-5; 8 nucleotides align to TRBD1. Germline CDR1 is SQVTM and CDR2 is ANQGSEA. Trimming cost V 0 bases and J 4 bases; bases outside gene matches: 7. The CDR3 extends over 15 amino acids. DNA for the CDR3: TGCAGCGTTGAAGATCGCAGGGGGCGGGGAGAGACCCAGTACTTC. Translating gives CSVEDRRGRGETQYF.

The rearrangement links TRBV5-1 to TRBJ2-3; a weak D match, TRBD1 (5 bases). The CDR3 runs to 15 residues. The V end was cut by 0 bases, the J end by 1 base, with 9 bases between. Germline V gene lookup returns CDR1 SGHRS and CDR2 YFSETQ. The CDR3 reads CASSLEGQRTDTQYF. The CDR3 nucleotides are TGCGCCAGCAGCTTGGAAGGACAACGCACAGATACGCAGTATTTT.

The V gene is TRBV5-1, the J gene TRBJ2-3; tentatively, D is TRBD1 (6 bases). Between the trimmed V and J ends, which lost 5 bases and 4 bases, there was a span of 14 bases. Germline V CDR1 and CDR2: SGHRS, YFSETQ. The CDR3 runs to 14 residues. The CDR3 here is CASSPDRPADTQYF. The DNA for the CDR3 is TGCGCCAGCAGTCCCGACAGGCCCGCAGATACGCAGTATTTT.

The chain recombines TRBV6-1 with TRBJ1-5; D gene uncertain. The germline CDR1 and CDR2 sequences are MNHNS and SASEGT. This CDR3 comprises 12 residues. V lost 6 bases and J lost 4, with 7 bases in between. CDR3 residues: CASSIRNQPQHF. CDR3 bases: TGTGCCAGCAGCATCCGGAATCAGCCCCAGCATTTT.

V gene TRBV18 combines with J gene TRBJ1-5; no firm D call. Trimming pared 6 bases from V and 2 bases from J, leaving 8 bases between. Germline CDR1 reads KGHSH; CDR2 reads LQKENI. The CDR3 contains 13 residues. CDR3 DNA sequence: TGTGCCAGCTCCCTCCCGGGCAATCAGCCCCAGCATTTT. Amino acids: CASSLPGNQPQHF.

A few counts support this clone. This chain connects TRBV5-1 to TRBJ1-4, with 7 bases identical to TRBD1. The CDR3 totals 15 residues. The germline V gene encodes CDR1 SGHRS and CDR2 YFSETQ. V lost 2 bases and J lost 4; bases outside the gene matches: 5. CDR3 in amino acids: CASSLDRANNEKLFF. CDR3 in DNA: TGCGCCAGCAGCTTAGACAGGGCAAATAATGAAAAACTGTTTTTT.

The chain couples TRBV6-1 to TRBJ2-1, with D perhaps matching TRBD2 (6 bases). Germline V gene lookup returns CDR1 MNHNS and CDR2 SASEGT. There are 13 residues in the CDR3. The V and J ends lost 6 bases and 7 bases respectively, with 13 bases between them. Here the CDR3 DNA reads TGTGCCAGCAGGGGTGGAGGGGAAAATGAGCAGTTCTTC. It specifies CASRGGGENEQFF.

V usage is TRBV30 and J usage is TRBJ1-1; D is possibly TRBD1 (6 bases). CDR1 and CDR2 (germline): GTSNPN, SVGIG (reference sequence). The CDR3 has 13 amino acids. V was shortened by 3 bases and J by 3 bases, with 11 bases between the two germline ends. CDR3 residues: CAWSRGFDTEAFF. The CDR3 nucleotides are TGTGCCTGGAGCAGGGGTTTCGACACTGAAGCTTTCTTT.

This clone has more than one count but fewer than ten. The chain recombines TRBV7-8 with TRBJ2-1, with TRBD1 identical over 8 bases. The germline V gene encodes CDR1 SGHVS and CDR2 FQNEAQ. The CDR3 spans 14 residues. V lost 5 bases to trimming and J lost 0 bases; unmatched junction nucleotides: 0. The chain's CDR3 is CASSQGASYNEQFF. The CDR3 DNA is TGTGCCAGCAGCCAGGGGGCCTCCTACAATGAGCAGTTCTTC.

The gene calls are TRBV14 and TRBJ2-5, with D possibly matching TRBD2 (6 bases). The CDR3 sequence is 15 residues long. Germline V lookup: CDR1 SGHDN, CDR2 FVKESK. Between the trimmed V and J ends, which lost 3 bases and 5 bases, there was a span of 16 bases. The CDR3 spells CASSQDRGGRETQYF. The CDR3 DNA reads TGTGCCAGCAGCCAGGACCGTGGAGGGAGGGAGACCCAGTACTTC.